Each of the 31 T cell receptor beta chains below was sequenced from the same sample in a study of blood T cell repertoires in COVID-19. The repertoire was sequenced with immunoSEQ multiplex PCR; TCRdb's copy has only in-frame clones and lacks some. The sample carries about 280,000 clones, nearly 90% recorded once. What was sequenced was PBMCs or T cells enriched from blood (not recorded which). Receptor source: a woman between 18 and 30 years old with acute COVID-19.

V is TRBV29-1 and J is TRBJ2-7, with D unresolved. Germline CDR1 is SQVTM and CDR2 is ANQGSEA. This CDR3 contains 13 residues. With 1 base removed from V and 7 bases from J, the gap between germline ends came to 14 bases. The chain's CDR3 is CSVEGSVSREQYF. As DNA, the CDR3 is TGCAGCGTTGAAGGCAGCGTATCTAGGGAGCAGTACTTC.

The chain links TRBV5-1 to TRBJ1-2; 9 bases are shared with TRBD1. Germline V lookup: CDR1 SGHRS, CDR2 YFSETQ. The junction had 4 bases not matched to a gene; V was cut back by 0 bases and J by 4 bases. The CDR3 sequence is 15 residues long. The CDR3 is CASSLGWTGVYGYTF. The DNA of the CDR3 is TGCGCCAGCAGCTTGGGATGGACAGGGGTCTATGGCTACACCTTC. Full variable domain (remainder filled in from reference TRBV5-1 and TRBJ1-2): KAGVTQTPRYLIKTRGQQVTLSCSPISGHRSVSWYQQTPGQGLQFLFEYFSETQRNKGNFPGRFSGRQFSNSRSEMNVSTLELGDSALYLCASSLGWTGVYGYTFGSGTRLTVV.

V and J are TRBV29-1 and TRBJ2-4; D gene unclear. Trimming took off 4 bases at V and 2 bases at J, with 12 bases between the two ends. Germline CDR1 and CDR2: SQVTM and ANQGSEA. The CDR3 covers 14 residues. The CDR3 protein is CSVALRSTKNIQYF. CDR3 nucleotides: TGCAGCGTTGCGCTCAGGTCAACCAAAAACATTCAGTACTTC.

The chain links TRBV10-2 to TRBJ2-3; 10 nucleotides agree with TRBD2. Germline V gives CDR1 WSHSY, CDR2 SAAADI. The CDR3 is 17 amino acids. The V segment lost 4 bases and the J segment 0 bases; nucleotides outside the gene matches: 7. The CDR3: CASSAQASGSSTDTQYF. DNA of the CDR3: TGCGCCAGCAGTGCTCAGGCTAGCGGGAGCAGCACAGATACGCAGTATTTT.

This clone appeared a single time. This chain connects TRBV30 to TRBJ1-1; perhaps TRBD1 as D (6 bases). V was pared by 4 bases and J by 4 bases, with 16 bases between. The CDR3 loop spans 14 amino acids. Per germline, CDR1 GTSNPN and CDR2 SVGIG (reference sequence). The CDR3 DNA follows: TGTGCCTGGAATTCTGAGGGCAGGGGCACTGAAGCTTTCTTT. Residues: CAWNSEGRGTEAFF.

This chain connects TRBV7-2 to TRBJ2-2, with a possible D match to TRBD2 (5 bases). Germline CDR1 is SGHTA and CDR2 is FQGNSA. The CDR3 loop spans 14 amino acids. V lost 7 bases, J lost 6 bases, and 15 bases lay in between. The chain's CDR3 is CASTLGGSPGELFF. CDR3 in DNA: TGTGCCAGCACCCTAGGCGGGTCCCCCGGGGAGCTGTTTTTT.

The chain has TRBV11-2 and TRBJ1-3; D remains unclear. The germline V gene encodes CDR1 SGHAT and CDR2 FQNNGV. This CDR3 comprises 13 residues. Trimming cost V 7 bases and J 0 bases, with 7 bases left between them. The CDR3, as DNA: TGTGCCAGCACCCGGGGCTCTGGAAACACCATATATTTT. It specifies CASTRGSGNTIYF.

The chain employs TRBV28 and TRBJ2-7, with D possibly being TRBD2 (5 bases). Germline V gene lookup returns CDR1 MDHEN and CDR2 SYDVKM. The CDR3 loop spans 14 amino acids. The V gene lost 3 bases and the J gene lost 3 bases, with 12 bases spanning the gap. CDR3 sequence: CASSFGGPYYEQYF. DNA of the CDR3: TGTGCCAGCAGTTTCGGCGGGCCTTACTACGAGCAGTACTTC. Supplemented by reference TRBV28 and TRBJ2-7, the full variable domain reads DVKVTQSSRYLVKRTGEKVFLECVQDMDHENMFWYRQDPGLGLRLIYFSYDVKMKEKGDIPEGYSVSREKKERFSLILESASTNQTSMYLCASSFGGPYYEQYFGPGTRLTVT.

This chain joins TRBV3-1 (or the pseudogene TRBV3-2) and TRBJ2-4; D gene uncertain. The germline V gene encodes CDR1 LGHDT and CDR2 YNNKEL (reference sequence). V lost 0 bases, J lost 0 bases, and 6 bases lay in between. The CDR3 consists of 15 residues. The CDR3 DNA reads TGTGCCAGCAGCCAAGATTTACTAGCCAAAAACATTCAGTACTTC. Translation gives CASSQDLLAKNIQYF.

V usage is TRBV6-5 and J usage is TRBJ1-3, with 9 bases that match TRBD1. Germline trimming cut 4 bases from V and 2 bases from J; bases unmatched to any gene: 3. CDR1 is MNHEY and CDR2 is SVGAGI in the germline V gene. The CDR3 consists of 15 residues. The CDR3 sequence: CASSWGQGPGNTIYF. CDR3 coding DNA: TGTGCCAGCAGTTGGGGACAGGGACCTGGAAACACCATATATTTT.

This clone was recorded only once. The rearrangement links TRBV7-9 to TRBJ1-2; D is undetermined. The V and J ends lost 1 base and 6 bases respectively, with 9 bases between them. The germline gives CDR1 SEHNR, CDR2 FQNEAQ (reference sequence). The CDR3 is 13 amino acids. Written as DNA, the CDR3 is TGTGCCAGCAGCTTAGACATATCTCATGGCTACACCTTC. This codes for CASSLDISHGYTF.

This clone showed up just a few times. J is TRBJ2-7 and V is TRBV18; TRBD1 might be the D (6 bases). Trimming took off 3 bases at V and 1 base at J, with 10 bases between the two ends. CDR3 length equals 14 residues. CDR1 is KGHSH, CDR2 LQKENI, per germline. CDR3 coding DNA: TGTGCCAGCTCACCCGAGACAGGATCCTACGAGCAGTACTTC. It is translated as CASSPETGSYEQYF.

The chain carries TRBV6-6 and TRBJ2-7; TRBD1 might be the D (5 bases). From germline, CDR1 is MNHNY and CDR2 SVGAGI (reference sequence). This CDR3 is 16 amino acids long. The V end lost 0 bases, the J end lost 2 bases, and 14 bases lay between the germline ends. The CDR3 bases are TGTGCCAGCAGTTACTCGTGGCCAGGGCCGACCTACGAGCAGTACTTC. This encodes CASSYSWPGPTYEQYF.

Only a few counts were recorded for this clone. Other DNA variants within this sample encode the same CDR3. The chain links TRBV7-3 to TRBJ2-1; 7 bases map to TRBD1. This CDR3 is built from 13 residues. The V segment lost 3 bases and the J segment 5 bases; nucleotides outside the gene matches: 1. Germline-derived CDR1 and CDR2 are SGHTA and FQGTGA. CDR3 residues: CASSLQGDNEQFF. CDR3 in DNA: TGTGCCAGCAGCTTGCAGGGGGACAATGAGCAGTTCTTC.

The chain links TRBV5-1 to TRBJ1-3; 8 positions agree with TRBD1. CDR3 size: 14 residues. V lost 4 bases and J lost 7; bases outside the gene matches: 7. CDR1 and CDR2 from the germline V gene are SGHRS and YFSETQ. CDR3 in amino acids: CASSPQGARNTIYF. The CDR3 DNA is TGCGCCAGCAGCCCGCAGGGGGCTCGCAACACCATATATTTT. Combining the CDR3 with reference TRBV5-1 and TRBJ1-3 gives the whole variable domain KAGVTQTPRYLIKTRGQQVTLSCSPISGHRSVSWYQQTPGQGLQFLFEYFSETQRNKGNFPGRFSGRQFSNSRSEMNVSTLELGDSALYLCASSPQGARNTIYFGEGSWLTVV.

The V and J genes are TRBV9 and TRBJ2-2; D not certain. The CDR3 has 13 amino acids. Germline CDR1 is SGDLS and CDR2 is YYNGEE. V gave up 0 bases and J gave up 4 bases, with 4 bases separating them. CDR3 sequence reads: CASSVARTGELFF. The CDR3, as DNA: TGTGCCAGCAGCGTAGCTCGCACCGGGGAGCTGTTTTTT.

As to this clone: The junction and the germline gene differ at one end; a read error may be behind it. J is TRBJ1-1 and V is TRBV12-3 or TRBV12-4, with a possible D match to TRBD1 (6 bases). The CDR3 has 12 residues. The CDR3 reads CASSPSTPDREF. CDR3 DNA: TGTGCCAGCAGTCCTAGTACTCCGGACAGAGAATTT.

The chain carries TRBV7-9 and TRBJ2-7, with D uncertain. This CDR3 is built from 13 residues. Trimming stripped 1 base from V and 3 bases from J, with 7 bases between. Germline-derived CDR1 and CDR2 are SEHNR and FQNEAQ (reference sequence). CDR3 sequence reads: CASSLGAVYEQYF. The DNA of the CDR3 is TGTGCCAGCAGCTTAGGGGCAGTCTACGAGCAGTACTTC.

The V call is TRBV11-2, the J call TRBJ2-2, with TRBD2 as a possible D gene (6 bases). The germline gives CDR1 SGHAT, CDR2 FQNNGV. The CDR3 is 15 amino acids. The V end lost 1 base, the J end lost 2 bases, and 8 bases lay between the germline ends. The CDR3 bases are TGTGCCAGCAGCTTAGCCGGGACTAACACCGGGGAGCTGTTTTTT. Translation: CASSLAGTNTGELFF. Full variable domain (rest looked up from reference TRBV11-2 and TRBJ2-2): EAGVAQSPRYKIIEKRQSVAFWCNPISGHATLYWYQQILGQGPKLLIQFQNNGVVDDSQLPKDRFSAERLKGVDSTLKIQPAKLEDSAVYLCASSLAGTNTGELFFGEGSRLTVL.

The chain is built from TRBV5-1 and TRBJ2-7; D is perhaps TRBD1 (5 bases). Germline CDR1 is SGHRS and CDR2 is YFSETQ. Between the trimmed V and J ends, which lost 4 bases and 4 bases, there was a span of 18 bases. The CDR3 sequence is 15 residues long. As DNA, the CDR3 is TGCGCCAGCAGCGCAGACAGTTTTCAAATATACGAGCAGTACTTC. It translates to CASSADSFQIYEQYF.

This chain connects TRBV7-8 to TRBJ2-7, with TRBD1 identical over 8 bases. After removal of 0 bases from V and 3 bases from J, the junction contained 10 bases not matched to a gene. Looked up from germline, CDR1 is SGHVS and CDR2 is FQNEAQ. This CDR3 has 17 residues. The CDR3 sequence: CASSLARIGQGSYEQYF. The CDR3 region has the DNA TGTGCCAGCAGCTTAGCCCGAATAGGACAGGGCAGCTACGAGCAGTACTTC.

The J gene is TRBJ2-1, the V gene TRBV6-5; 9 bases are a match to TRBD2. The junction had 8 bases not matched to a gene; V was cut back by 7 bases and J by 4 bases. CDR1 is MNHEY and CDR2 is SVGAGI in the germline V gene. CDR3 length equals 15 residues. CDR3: CASKDGAGGYNEQFF. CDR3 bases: TGTGCCAGCAAGGATGGGGCGGGAGGGTACAATGAGCAGTTCTTC.

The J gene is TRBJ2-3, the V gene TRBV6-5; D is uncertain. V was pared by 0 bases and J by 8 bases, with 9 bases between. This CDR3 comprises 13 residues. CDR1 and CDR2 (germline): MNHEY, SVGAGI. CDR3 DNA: TGTGCCAGCAGTTACTCTGAGCGAAGTACGCAGTATTTT. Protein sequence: CASSYSERSTQYF.

DNA for the CDR3: TGTGCCAGCAGCCAAGACGGGAGTTCAGGCGTCCTGACTTTC. As protein: CASSQDGSSGVLTF. The chain employs TRBV3-1 (or the pseudogene TRBV3-2) and TRBJ2-6; maybe TRBD2 (6 bases). Germline V gene lookup returns CDR1 LGHDT and CDR2 YNNKEL (reference sequence). This CDR3 has 14 residues. Trimming took off 0 bases at V and 12 bases at J, with 12 bases between the two ends.

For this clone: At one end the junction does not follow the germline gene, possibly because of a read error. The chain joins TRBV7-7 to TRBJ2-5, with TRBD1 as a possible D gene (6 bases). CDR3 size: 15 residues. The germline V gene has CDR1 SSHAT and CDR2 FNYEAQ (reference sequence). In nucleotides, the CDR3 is TGTGCTAGCAGCCCAGAGACGGCAGGGGCAGAGACCCAGTACTTC. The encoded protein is CASSPETAGAETQYF.

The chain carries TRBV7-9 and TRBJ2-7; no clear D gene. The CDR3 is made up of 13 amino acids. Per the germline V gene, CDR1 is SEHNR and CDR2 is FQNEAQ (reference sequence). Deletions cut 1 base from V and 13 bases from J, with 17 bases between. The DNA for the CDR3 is TGTGCCAGCAGCTTAGATGGTCTGAGGTTTTTATACTTC. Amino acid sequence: CASSLDGLRFLYF.

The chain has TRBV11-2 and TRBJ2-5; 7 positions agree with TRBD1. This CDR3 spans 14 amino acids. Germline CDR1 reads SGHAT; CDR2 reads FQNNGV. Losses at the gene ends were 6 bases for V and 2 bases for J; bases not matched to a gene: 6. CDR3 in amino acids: CASRQGQTQETQYF. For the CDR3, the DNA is TGTGCCAGCAGACAGGGACAGACGCAAGAGACCCAGTACTTC. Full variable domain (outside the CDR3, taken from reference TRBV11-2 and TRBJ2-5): EAGVAQSPRYKIIEKRQSVAFWCNPISGHATLYWYQQILGQGPKLLIQFQNNGVVDDSQLPKDRFSAERLKGVDSTLKIQPAKLEDSAVYLCASRQGQTQETQYFGPGTRLLVL.

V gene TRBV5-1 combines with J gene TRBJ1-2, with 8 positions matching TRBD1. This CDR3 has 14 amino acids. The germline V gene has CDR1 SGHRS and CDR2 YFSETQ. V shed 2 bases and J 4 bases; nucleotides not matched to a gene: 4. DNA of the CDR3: TGCGCCAGCAGCTTTACAGGGGGGGGCTATGGCTACACCTTC. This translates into CASSFTGGGYGYTF. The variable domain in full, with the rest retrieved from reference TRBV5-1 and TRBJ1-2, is KAGVTQTPRYLIKTRGQQVTLSCSPISGHRSVSWYQQTPGQGLQFLFEYFSETQRNKGNFPGRFSGRQFSNSRSEMNVSTLELGDSALYLCASSFTGGGYGYTFGSGTRLTVV.

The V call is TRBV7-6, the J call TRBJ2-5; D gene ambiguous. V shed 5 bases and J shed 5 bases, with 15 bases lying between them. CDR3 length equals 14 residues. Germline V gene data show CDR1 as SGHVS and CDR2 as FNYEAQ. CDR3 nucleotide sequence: TGTGCCAGCAGCCTAAACCCACAGTTGGAGACCCAGTACTTC. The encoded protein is CASSLNPQLETQYF.

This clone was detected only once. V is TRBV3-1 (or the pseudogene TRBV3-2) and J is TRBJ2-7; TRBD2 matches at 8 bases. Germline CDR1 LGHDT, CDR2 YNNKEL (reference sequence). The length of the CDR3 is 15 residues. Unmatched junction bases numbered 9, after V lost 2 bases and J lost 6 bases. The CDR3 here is CASSQSGGSLFEQYF. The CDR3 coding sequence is TGTGCCAGCAGCCAATCGGGAGGGTCCCTCTTCGAGCAGTACTTC.

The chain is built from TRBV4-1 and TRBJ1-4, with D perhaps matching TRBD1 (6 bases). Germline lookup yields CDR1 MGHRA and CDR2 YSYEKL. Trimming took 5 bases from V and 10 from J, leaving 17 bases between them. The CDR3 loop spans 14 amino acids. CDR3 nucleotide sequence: TGCGCCAGCAGCGGCACACAGGGTTTAGGAAAACTGTTTTTT. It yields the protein CASSGTQGLGKLFF.